The 27 T cell receptor beta chains below come from one sample, sequenced in a study of cytomegalovirus exposure and HLA in healthy donors. Both 60 Vbeta primers and 13 Jbeta primers went into the PCR. Generated by immunoSEQ multiplex PCR, the TCRdb table keeps only in-frame clones and is missing some. Of around 130,000 clones listed, about three quarters are singletons. Sample: PBMCs. The receptor source for this set is a human donor in good health.

This chain joins TRBV29-1 and TRBJ2-5; possibly TRBD1 for D (5 bases). The CDR3 is 14 residues long. Germline V gives CDR1 SQVTM, CDR2 ANQGSEA. The V and J ends lost 2 bases and 7 bases respectively, with 17 bases between them. CDR3 protein: CSVEFVPQGGTQYF. The CDR3 nucleotides read TGCAGCGTTGAATTTGTCCCTCAGGGTGGGACCCAGTACTTC.

The chain employs TRBV11-2 and TRBJ1-2, with D hard to call. This CDR3 comprises 14 residues. The ends were cut back, 0 bases at V and 0 bases at J, with 5 bases in the middle. Looked up from germline, CDR1 is SGHAT and CDR2 is FQNNGV. In DNA, the CDR3 is TGTGCCAGCAGCTTAGATGGCTCTAACTATGGCTACACCTTC. This codes for CASSLDGSNYGYTF.

The rearrangement links TRBV13 to TRBJ2-5; D is unclear. V gave up 5 bases and J gave up 0 bases, with 13 bases separating them. The length of the CDR3 is 15 residues. Germline CDR1 PRHDT, CDR2 FYEKMQ (reference sequence). This CDR3 is CASSPARVYQETQYF. As DNA, the CDR3 is TGTGCCAGCAGCCCTGCCCGGGTGTACCAAGAGACCCAGTACTTC.

V is TRBV4-2 and J is TRBJ2-6, with TRBD1 matching over 8 bases. Germline values: CDR1 LGHNA, CDR2 YNFKEQ. The CDR3 spans 18 residues. Losses at the gene ends were 3 bases for V and 4 bases for J; bases not matched to a gene: 11. The CDR3 region has the DNA TGTGCCAGCAGCCAGCGGGCAGGGGGCGCGGGAGGGGCCAACGTCCTGACTTTC. It is translated as CASSQRAGGAGGANVLTF.

This clone was seen repeatedly, ten times or more. The CDR3 reads CASSETGGAGANVLTF. CDR3 in DNA: TGTGCCAGCAGCGAGACAGGGGGCGCTGGGGCCAACGTCCTGACTTTC. The rearrangement joins TRBV6-4 to TRBJ2-6; 10 bases match TRBD1. Germline-derived CDR1 and CDR2 are MRHNA and SNTAGT. This CDR3 comprises 16 residues. J gave up 2 bases and V 6 bases, and 4 bases lay outside the gene matches.

This chain links TRBV10-3 with TRBJ1-1; D might be TRBD1 (6 bases). From germline, CDR1 is ENHRY and CDR2 SYGVKD. Deletions cut 8 bases from V and 5 bases from J, with 12 bases between. The CDR3 is 12 residues long. For the CDR3, the DNA is TGTGCCATCCGGGGGGGCGAGACTGAAGCTTTCTTT. Its protein is CAIRGGETEAFF.

This sequence joins TRBV5-4 and TRBJ2-1; D may be TRBD1 (6 bases). Trimming stripped 4 bases from V and 1 base from J, with 15 bases between. Germline V lookup: CDR1 SGHNT, CDR2 YYREEE (reference sequence). This CDR3 comprises 16 residues. The CDR3 loop is CASSNPVQGSYNEQFF. The CDR3 region has the DNA TGTGCCAGCAGCAACCCGGTACAGGGATCCTACAATGAGCAGTTCTTC.

The CDR3 DNA is TGTGCCATCAGAGACGGACAGAACACTGAAGCTTTCTTT. It is translated as CAIRDGQNTEAFF. V gene TRBV10-3 combines with J gene TRBJ1-1; a weak D match, TRBD1 (5 bases). This CDR3 is 13 amino acids long. V lost 6 bases to trimming and J lost 1 base, with 9 bases between them. The germline CDR1 and CDR2 sequences are ENHRY and SYGVKD.

The table lists this clone with a count of one. The J gene is TRBJ1-1, the V gene TRBV10-3; a weak D match, TRBD1 (5 bases). This CDR3 is 15 amino acids long. Looked up from germline, CDR1 is ENHRY and CDR2 is SYGVKD. Trimming left V 0 bases short and J 11 bases short, with 19 bases between. The CDR3, as DNA: TGTGCCATCAGTGAGTCGGGGTCAACAGGTGCGGGGGCTTTCTTT. Protein product: CAISESGSTGAGAFF.

The rearrangement links TRBV13 to TRBJ1-5; D is unresolved. V lost 0 bases and J 4 bases, leaving 7 bases between the germline ends. In germline, CDR1 is PRHDT, CDR2 FYEKMQ (reference sequence). The CDR3 has 14 residues. CDR3 coding DNA: TGTGCCAGCAGCTTAGGTGCAGATAATCAGCCCCAGCATTTT. This gives the protein CASSLGADNQPQHF.

V usage is TRBV7-9 and J usage is TRBJ2-6; D might be TRBD1 (5 bases). The germline V and J ends were trimmed by 1 base and 2 bases, with 9 bases remaining between them. CDR3 size: 16 residues. The germline CDR1 and CDR2 sequences are SEHNR and FQNEAQ (reference sequence). Here the CDR3 reads CASSLVGAAGANVLTF. DNA for the CDR3: TGTGCCAGCAGCTTAGTTGGGGCAGCTGGGGCCAACGTCCTGACTTTC.

The chain couples TRBV4-2 to TRBJ2-7, with 7 nucleotides matching TRBD1. CDR3 length: 15 residues. Per germline, CDR1 LGHNA and CDR2 YNFKEQ. V was clipped by 3 bases and J by 4 bases; unmatched bases: 9. In DNA form, the CDR3 reads TGTGCCAGCAGCCACCTCCGGGACAGAGAATACGAGCAGTACTTC. Translated, it gives CASSHLRDREYEQYF.

This rearrangement joins TRBV4-1 to TRBJ2-3, with TRBD2 identical over 7 bases. Per the germline V gene, CDR1 is MGHRA and CDR2 is YSYEKL. CDR3 length equals 15 residues. V lost 8 bases, J lost 2 bases, and 10 bases stayed unmatched. The CDR3 spells CASGASGQFTDTQYF. The CDR3 nucleotides are TGCGCCAGCGGAGCTAGCGGCCAATTCACAGATACGCAGTATTTT.

V is TRBV5-1 and J is TRBJ2-7, with TRBD2 identical over 11 bases. Germline CDR1 and CDR2: SGHRS and YFSETQ. V trimming: 4 bases; J trimming: 2 bases; junction bases outside the gene matches: 14. The CDR3 runs to 18 residues. The CDR3 DNA sequence: TGCGCCAGCAGCGCCGGACTAGCGGGTTACGGCGCTCCCTACGAGCAGTACTTC. The encoded protein is CASSAGLAGYGAPYEQYF.

The chain has TRBV7-8 and TRBJ2-7; 11 positions agree with TRBD1. Trimming at V came to 5 bases and at J to 2 bases, leaving 5 bases not matched to a gene. The CDR3 covers 15 residues. The germline CDR1 and CDR2 sequences are SGHVS and FQNEAQ. The CDR3 DNA reads as TGTGCCAGCAGCCCCGGGACAGGGGGGACCTACGAGCAGTACTTC. Translated, it gives CASSPGTGGTYEQYF.

The chain has TRBV7-2 and TRBJ1-2, with TRBD1 identical over 7 bases. V gave up 5 bases and J gave up 8 bases; unmatched junction bases: 8. The CDR3 length is 13 residues. Germline V gene sequence: CDR1 SGHTA, CDR2 FQGNSA. CDR3 in DNA: TGTGCCAGCAGCCCCACAGGGGATGAAGGCTACACCTTC. It codes for CASSPTGDEGYTF. The complete variable domain, with remaining parts taken from reference TRBV7-2 and TRBJ1-2, reads GAGVSQSPSNKVTEKGKDVELRCDPISGHTALYWYRQSLGQGLEFLIYFQGNSAPDKSGLPSDRFSAERTGGSVSTLTIQRTQQEDSAVYLCASSPTGDEGYTFGSGTRLTVV.

V and J are TRBV6-1 and TRBJ1-1; the match to TRBD1 covers 8 bases. The ends lost 6 bases at V and 0 bases at J; junction bases unmatched: 6. CDR3 length equals 15 residues. Germline lookup yields CDR1 MNHNS and CDR2 SASEGT. The CDR3 sequence is CASRKGQGMNTEAFF. DNA for the CDR3: TGTGCCAGCAGGAAAGGACAGGGAATGAACACTGAAGCTTTCTTT.

The gene calls are TRBV19 and TRBJ2-7; TRBD1 aligns across 11 bases. This CDR3 has 14 residues. The V gene end was trimmed by 7 bases and the J gene end by 3 bases; junction bases not matched to a gene: 5. CDR1 and CDR2 from the germline V gene are LNHDA and SQIVND (reference sequence). The CDR3 is CASTVGTGGYEQYF. CDR3 nucleotide sequence: TGTGCCAGTACCGTAGGGACAGGGGGCTACGAGCAGTACTTC. Full variable domain (remainder filled in from reference TRBV19 and TRBJ2-7): DGGITQSPKYLFRKEGQNVTLSCEQNLNHDAMYWYRQDPGQGLRLIYYSQIVNDFQKGDIAEGYSVSREKKESFPLTVTSAQKNPTAFYLCASTVGTGGYEQYFGPGTRLTVT.

This rearrangement joins TRBV6-6 to TRBJ2-7; 7 nucleotides agree with TRBD1. This CDR3 contains 14 residues. From germline, CDR1 is MNHNY and CDR2 SVGAGI (reference sequence). V dropped 4 bases and J dropped 2; count of bases not matched to a gene: 5. CDR3: CASSFNRGPYEQYF. The DNA for the CDR3 is TGTGCCAGCAGTTTCAACAGGGGACCCTACGAGCAGTACTTC.

CDR3 loop: CASSSIPGQGNYGYTF. In DNA form, the CDR3 reads TGTGCCAGCAGCTCTATCCCCGGACAGGGGAACTATGGCTACACCTTC. V is TRBV7-6 and J is TRBJ1-2; TRBD1 agrees at 9 bases. Germline V lookup: CDR1 SGHVS, CDR2 FNYEAQ. The length of the CDR3 is 16 residues. The J segment lost 2 bases and the V segment lost 4 bases, leaving 8 bases of the junction unmatched.

The genes are TRBV19 and TRBJ2-7; TRBD1 aligns across 9 bases. Unmatched junction bases numbered 0, after V lost 3 bases and J lost 6 bases. This CDR3 is 12 amino acids long. Germline CDR1 is LNHDA and CDR2 is SQIVND (reference sequence). Written as DNA, the CDR3 is TGTGCCAGTAGTATGGACAGGGGCGAGCAGTACTTC. This encodes CASSMDRGEQYF.

This clone was seen a few times. This CDR3 is CASSQASSGKETQYF. The CDR3 DNA reads as TGTGCCAGCAGCCAAGCTTCTAGCGGGAAAGAGACCCAGTACTTC. This sequence joins TRBV4-2 and TRBJ2-5, with 9 bases matching TRBD2. V gave up 1 base and J gave up 3 bases; unmatched junction bases: 3. Per the germline V gene, CDR1 is LGHNA and CDR2 is YNFKEQ. The CDR3 length is 15 residues.

The V call is TRBV5-4, the J call TRBJ2-2; 8 nucleotides match TRBD1. The germline V gene encodes CDR1 SGHNT and CDR2 YYREEE (reference sequence). V trimming: 0 bases; J trimming: 7 bases; junction bases outside the gene matches: 2. The CDR3 extends over 14 amino acids. The DNA for the CDR3 is TGTGCCAGCAGCTTGGGACAGGGGTACGGGGAGCTGTTTTTT. Translating it yields CASSLGQGYGELFF.

The rearrangement uses TRBV5-4 and TRBJ2-5, with 8 bases aligning to TRBD2. This CDR3 has 14 amino acids. V lost 4 bases and J lost 7; bases outside the gene matches: 9. From germline, CDR1 is SGHNT and CDR2 YYREEE (reference sequence). The CDR3 DNA sequence: TGTGCCAGCAGCCCCGGGGGGGGCCCGGGGACCCAGTACTTC. The encoded protein is CASSPGGGPGTQYF.

J is TRBJ2-7 and V is TRBV27; 9 bases match TRBD1. The junction had 6 bases not matched to a gene; V was cut back by 5 bases and J by 4 bases. Germline V lookup: CDR1 MNHEY, CDR2 SMNVEV (reference sequence). The CDR3 totals 14 residues. CDR3 DNA sequence: TGTGCCAGCAGTCGAGGGACAGGGAGGTACGAGCAGTACTTC. Translating it yields CASSRGTGRYEQYF.

The J gene is TRBJ1-1, the V gene TRBV9; D is unclear. V was shortened by 0 bases and J by 0 bases, with 6 bases between the two germline ends. Germline V CDR1 and CDR2: SGDLS, YYNGEE. This CDR3 has 14 amino acids. CDR3 sequence (DNA): TGTGCCAGCAGCGTAGGCCAGGTGAACACTGAAGCTTTCTTT. Amino acid sequence: CASSVGQVNTEAFF.

V gene TRBV4-1 combines with J gene TRBJ1-1; D gene ambiguous. V was cut by 0 bases and J by 10 bases, with 6 bases left in between. The CDR3 covers 11 residues. Germline assignment: CDR1 MGHRA and CDR2 YSYEKL. The CDR3 coding sequence is TGCGCCAGCAGCCAAGATTCGCGAGCTTTCTTT. Protein sequence: CASSQDSRAFF.